These 26 T cell receptor beta chains share one sample of origin, sequenced in a study of CD8 T cells in ankylosing spondylitis. TCRdb ran MiXCR on the 5' RACE reads and lists one entry per CDR3 protein. The profile shows 100,000 to 150,000 distinct CDR3 sequences, more than 15% of them singletons. No antigens are known for them. Notes on the study in general: The study identified a TCR beta motif of several highly homologous variants that appeared characteristic of ankylosing spondylitis blood.

The sequenced material came from blood, either unsorted or a sorted T cell fraction (not recorded which). These receptors were obtained from a male donor with ankylosing spondylitis.

V usage is TRBV4-3 and J usage is TRBJ2-3, with D possibly TRBD2 on 6 matching bases. Germline V lookup: CDR1 LGHNA, CDR2 YSLEER. This CDR3 has 16 amino acids. The germline V and J ends were trimmed by 1 base and 0 bases, with 11 bases remaining between them. The CDR3 region is CASSQADYTSTDTQYF. The CDR3 coding sequence is TGCGCCAGCAGCCAAGCGGACTACACGAGCACAGATACGCAGTATTTT.

The rearrangement joins TRBV20-1 to TRBJ2-3; 8 bases are a match to TRBD2. The CDR3 consists of 15 residues. The germline CDR1 and CDR2 sequences are DFQATT and SNEGSKA (reference sequence). Trimming cost V 5 bases and J 3 bases; bases outside gene matches: 10. The DNA of the CDR3 is TGCAGTGCTTCCGATCTAGCGGGCGGGACAGATACGCAGTATTTT. It yields the protein CSASDLAGGTDTQYF.

J is TRBJ2-2 and V is TRBV4-1; D gene ambiguous. CDR1 MGHRA and CDR2 YSYEKL come from the germline V gene. The CDR3 is made up of 16 amino acids. V was trimmed by 0 bases and J by 0 bases, leaving 8 bases between them. CDR3 sequence: CASSQEDPSNTGELFF. The CDR3 coding sequence is TGCGCCAGCAGCCAAGAGGACCCCTCGAACACCGGGGAGCTGTTTTTT.

The chain is built from TRBV5-6 and TRBJ2-1; TRBD2 aligns across 9 bases. The ends lost 4 bases at V and 4 bases at J; junction bases unmatched: 12. The V gene's germline CDR1 is SGHDT and CDR2 YYEEEE. The CDR3 extends over 17 amino acids. The CDR3 bases are TGTGCCAGCAGCCCCGGGGGGCGCGGGAGGGCATACAATGAGCAGTTCTTC. Its translation: CASSPGGRGRAYNEQFF.

This chain joins TRBV7-9 and TRBJ2-7; D remains unclear. The V gene lost 5 bases and the J gene lost 3 bases, with 20 bases spanning the gap. From germline, CDR1 is SEHNR and CDR2 FQNEAQ (reference sequence). The CDR3 is 16 residues long. The CDR3: CASSHHPALGDYEQYF. The DNA for the CDR3 is TGTGCCAGCAGCCACCACCCCGCTCTAGGTGACTACGAGCAGTACTTC. Supplemented by reference TRBV7-9 and TRBJ2-7, the full variable domain reads DTGVSQNPRHKITKRGQNVTFRCDPISEHNRLYWYRQTLGQGPEFLTYFQNEAQLEKSRLLSDRFSAERPKGSFSTLEIQRTEQGDSAMYLCASSHHPALGDYEQYFGPGTRLTVT.

In its sample, this clonotype was seen a few times. The rearrangement links TRBV12-3 or TRBV12-4 to TRBJ2-6, with TRBD1 identical over 8 bases. V was pared by 6 bases and J by 2 bases, with 9 bases of the junction left unmatched. The CDR3 has 17 amino acids. The CDR3, as DNA: TGTGCCAGCAGCACCCCCCGGGACAGGACTGGGGCCAACGTCCTGACTTTC. Amino acids: CASSTPRDRTGANVLTF.

In this sample, this clonotype turned up a few times. This chain uses TRBV28 with TRBJ1-3, with D tentatively TRBD1 (5 bases). Germline V CDR1 and CDR2: MDHEN, SYDVKM. V gave up 3 bases and J gave up 0 bases, with 18 bases separating them. The CDR3 has 18 residues. The CDR3 reads CASSFSVRDSSSGNTIYF. CDR3 DNA: TGTGCCAGCAGTTTTTCAGTGCGGGACTCCAGCTCTGGAAACACCATATATTTT.

Only a few counts were recorded for this clonotype. The rearrangement joins TRBV27 to TRBJ2-1, with D uncertain. The CDR3 contains 11 residues. CDR1 MNHEY and CDR2 SMNVEV come from the germline V gene (reference sequence). V was shortened by 5 bases and J by 8 bases, with 7 bases between the two germline ends. DNA of the CDR3: TGTGCCAGCAGTGACGGGCATGAGCAGTTCTTC. It is translated as CASSDGHEQFF.

This clonotype has at least ten counts. The chain is built from TRBV5-1 and TRBJ1-2, with D unclear. This CDR3 has 15 amino acids. V lost 4 bases and J 6 bases, leaving 19 bases between the germline ends. Per germline, CDR1 SGHRS and CDR2 YFSETQ. CDR3 in amino acids: CASSTVPGSGNGYTF. As DNA, the CDR3 is TGCGCCAGCAGCACGGTACCGGGGTCCGGAAATGGCTACACCTTC. Variable domain in full (rest from reference TRBV5-1 and TRBJ1-2): KAGVTQTPRYLIKTRGQQVTLSCSPISGHRSVSWYQQTPGQGLQFLFEYFSETQRNKGNFPGRFSGRQFSNSRSEMNVSTLELGDSALYLCASSTVPGSGNGYTFGSGTRLTVV.

Ten or more counts support this clonotype. This rearrangement joins TRBV7-6 to TRBJ1-4, with TRBD1 identical over 7 bases. Germline CDR1 reads SGHVS; CDR2 reads FNYEAQ. The CDR3 loop spans 16 amino acids. V dropped 5 bases and J dropped 3; count of bases not matched to a gene: 9. CDR3 amino acids: CASSRLLGTANEKLFF. The CDR3 DNA reads as TGTGCCAGCAGCCGGCTCCTCGGGACAGCTAATGAAAAACTGTTTTTT. Full variable domain (remainder filled in from reference TRBV7-6 and TRBJ1-4): GAGVSQSPRYKVTKRGQDVALRCDPISGHVSLYWYRQALGQGPEFLTYFNYEAQQDKSGLPNDRFSAERPEGSISTLTIQRTEQRDSAMYRCASSRLLGTANEKLFFGSGTQLSVL.

This clonotype was seen repeatedly, ten times or more. This chain joins TRBV29-1 and TRBJ2-6, with a weak D call TRBD2 (6 bases). Trimming left V 2 bases short and J 0 bases short, with 14 bases between. The CDR3 consists of 17 residues. The germline V gene has CDR1 SQVTM and CDR2 ANQGSEA. Here the CDR3 reads CSVELAHQSSGANVLTF. The CDR3 DNA reads as TGCAGCGTTGAACTAGCGCACCAGAGCTCTGGGGCCAACGTCCTGACTTTC.

This clonotype was seen only a few times. The genes are TRBV9 and TRBJ2-3; D remains unclear. Germline V gene sequence: CDR1 SGDLS, CDR2 YYNGEE. The V gene lost 6 bases and the J gene lost 6 bases, with 11 bases spanning the gap. This CDR3 contains 12 residues. In DNA form, the CDR3 reads TGTGCCAGCACAAACGACGCGGATACGCAGTATTTT. Translated, it gives CASTNDADTQYF.

This clonotype occurred a few times. The V and J genes are TRBV27 and TRBJ2-7, with D possibly being TRBD2 (6 bases). The germline gives CDR1 MNHEY, CDR2 SMNVEV (reference sequence). This CDR3 spans 11 amino acids. The V and J ends lost 6 bases and 7 bases respectively, with 10 bases between them. CDR3 sequence: CASSGSGEQYF. The CDR3 region has the DNA TGTGCCAGCAGCGGGAGCGGTGAGCAGTACTTC.

V is TRBV7-8 and J is TRBJ2-7; no firm D call. Trimming shortened V by 5 bases and J by 6 bases, and 14 bases separated the two germline ends. The germline V gene has CDR1 SGHVS and CDR2 FQNEAQ. There are 13 residues in the CDR3. CDR3 bases: TGTGCCAGCAGCCCCCACGGACCGTCCGAGCAGTACTTC. This codes for CASSPHGPSEQYF.

This sequence joins TRBV3-1 and TRBJ2-7, with D tentatively TRBD1 or TRBD2 (6 bases each). CDR1 LGHDT and CDR2 YNNKEL come from the germline V gene (reference sequence). CDR3 length: 16 residues. Trimming left V 1 base short and J 3 bases short, with 16 bases between. The CDR3 spells CASSQVGRQAFYEQYF. CDR3 coding DNA: TGTGCCAGCAGCCAAGTCGGGAGACAGGCCTTCTACGAGCAGTACTTC.

This clonotype was observed at least ten times. The V call is TRBV29-1, the J call TRBJ2-1; 8 bases match TRBD2. The CDR3 runs 13 residues. The V and J ends lost 2 bases and 9 bases, in that order; junction bases with no gene match: 6. Germline V lookup: CDR1 SQVTM, CDR2 ANQGSEA. The CDR3 bases are TGCAGCGTTGAAAGACGGGAGGGCCGTGAGCAGTTCTTC. Amino acid sequence: CSVERREGREQFF.

This chain connects TRBV14 to TRBJ1-5; unclear D gene. The germline V gene encodes CDR1 SGHDN and CDR2 FVKESK. This CDR3 has 13 residues. V was clipped by 0 bases and J by 5 bases, with 5 bases between them. The CDR3 reads CASSQDPYQPQHF. In DNA form, the CDR3 reads TGTGCCAGCAGCCAAGATCCATATCAGCCCCAGCATTTT.

This chain links TRBV6-2 or TRBV6-3 with TRBJ2-7; D not resolved. The CDR3 consists of 15 residues. Trimming took off 2 bases at V and 3 bases at J, with 14 bases between the two ends. Germline-derived CDR1 and CDR2 are MNHEY and SVGEGT. CDR3 nucleotides: TGTGCCAGCAGTTACGACCCAGCCAGTAGCTACGAGCAGTACTTC. It yields the protein CASSYDPASSYEQYF.

This clonotype was counted ten times or more. J is TRBJ2-2 and V is TRBV6-2 or TRBV6-3; TRBD1 or TRBD2 may be the D gene (5 bases each). Germline CDR1 MNHEY, CDR2 SVGEGT. The V and J ends lost 8 bases and 6 bases respectively, with 16 bases between them. The CDR3 consists of 14 residues. The CDR3 nucleotides are TGTGCCAGCGGGGCGGGTGGCCTGCCCGGGGAGCTGTTTTTT. Its protein product is CASGAGGLPGELFF.

This clonotype was seen only a few times. The V call is TRBV11-1, the J call TRBJ2-7; 13 bases are a match to TRBD2. Per germline, CDR1 SGHAT and CDR2 FQDESV (reference sequence). V trimming: 0 bases; J trimming: 2 bases; junction bases outside the gene matches: 10. The CDR3 has 19 residues. In nucleotides, the CDR3 is TGTGCCAGCAGCTTAGCGAAACTAGCGGGAGGGCTAGGAACCTACGAGCAGTACTTC. Translating it yields CASSLAKLAGGLGTYEQYF.

The V and J genes are TRBV27 and TRBJ2-7, with D unclear. Germline V CDR1 and CDR2: MNHEY, SMNVEV (reference sequence). Between the trimmed V and J ends, which lost 1 base and 0 bases, there was a span of 10 bases. The length of the CDR3 is 15 residues. The CDR3 DNA sequence: TGTGCCAGCAGTTTATATCAGCCCGGCTCCTACGAGCAGTACTTC. Its translation is CASSLYQPGSYEQYF.

V and J are TRBV12-3 or TRBV12-4 and TRBJ2-5; D is unresolved. The CDR3 spans 14 residues. Deletions cut 6 bases from V and 4 bases from J, with 15 bases between. In DNA, the CDR3 is TGTGCCAGCAGCCCTCGGCCCAATAGAGAGACCCAGTACTTC. Its translation: CASSPRPNRETQYF.

A few counts support this clonotype. This rearrangement joins TRBV5-1 to TRBJ2-5; 7 bases are shared with TRBD2. CDR1 is SGHRS, CDR2 YFSETQ, per germline. The junction had 5 bases not matched to a gene; V was cut back by 4 bases and J by 2 bases. CDR3 length: 14 residues. The DNA for the CDR3 is TGCGCCAGCAGCACTTGGACTAGACAAGAGACCCAGTACTTC. As protein: CASSTWTRQETQYF. The variable domain in full, with the rest retrieved from reference TRBV5-1 and TRBJ2-5, is KAGVTQTPRYLIKTRGQQVTLSCSPISGHRSVSWYQQTPGQGLQFLFEYFSETQRNKGNFPGRFSGRQFSNSRSEMNVSTLELGDSALYLCASSTWTRQETQYFGPGTRLLVL.

This clonotype was found a few times. The chain's CDR3 is CASIGGGYNEQFF. The CDR3 region has the DNA TGTGCCAGTATAGGGGGGGGCTACAATGAGCAGTTCTTC. This chain links TRBV12-3 or TRBV12-4 with TRBJ2-1, with D possibly matching TRBD2 (7 bases). V lost 9 bases, J lost 3 bases, and 12 bases lay in between. The CDR3 length is 13 residues.

This clonotype occurred many times. The rearrangement links TRBV4-1 to TRBJ2-2; D perhaps matches TRBD1 (6 bases). Trimming left V 0 bases short and J 0 bases short, with 17 bases between. Germline V gene lookup returns CDR1 MGHRA and CDR2 YSYEKL. The CDR3 totals 19 residues. For the CDR3, the DNA is TGCGCCAGCAGCCAAGAGGGGTCCTACAGGGTGGCGAACACCGGGGAGCTGTTTTTT. It codes for CASSQEGSYRVANTGELFF.

The rearrangement uses TRBV29-1 and TRBJ1-5; unclear D gene. Germline assignment: CDR1 SQVTM and CDR2 ANQGSEA. The CDR3 is made up of 12 amino acids. Trimming removed 0 bases at V and 4 bases at J, with 4 bases between. The CDR3 nucleotides read TGCAGCGTTGAAGAGGGGAATCAGCCCCAGCATTTT. This codes for CSVEEGNQPQHF. The full variable domain, completed using reference TRBV29-1 and TRBJ1-5, is SAVISQKPSRDICQRGTSLTIQCQVDSQVTMMFWYRQQPGQSLTLIATANQGSEATYESGFVIDKFPISRPNLTFSTLTVSNMSPEDSSIYLCSVEEGNQPQHFGDGTRLSIL.